The clone carrying this T cell receptor beta chain was seen a few times. Unique molecular identifiers were incorporated during preparation of the TCRbeta library. TCRdb processed the PCR reads anew with MiXCR; each CDR3 protein has one entry. Here the sample spans around 380,000 distinct CDR3 sequences, approximately 10% being singletons. The data are from a study of T-cell reconstitution after alpha-beta-depleted transplantation in children. The CDR3 consists of 14 residues. Germline V lookup: CDR1 ENHRY, CDR2 SYGVKD. Between the trimmed V and J ends, which lost 6 bases and 0 bases, there was a span of 6 bases.

Specimen: PBMCs from the stem cell graft donor, collected from the stem cell graft. The receptor's source is a human donor who donated a stem cell graft to a child with acute myeloid leukemia. The V gene is TRBV10-3, the J gene TRBJ1-6, with unresolved D. CDR3 region: CAIRESSYNSPLHF. In DNA form, the CDR3 reads TGTGCCATCAGGGAGAGCTCCTATAATTCACCCCTCCACTTT.